The 7 T cell receptor beta chains given below trace back to one sample, sequenced in a study of blood T cells in healthy people across ages. A second PCR of 7 to 11 cycles used a sample-barcoded 5' primer and a J-beta primer mix. Using its own MiXCR run on the 5' RACE reads, TCRdb lists one record per CDR3 protein. The profile shows over 450,000 distinct CDR3 sequences, around 24% of them singletons. The data also belong to a second study, concerning T cells of mothers and their children.

Sequencing input: blood. The receptors were sampled from a boy aged 10-17 years in good health.

The chain couples TRBV7-9 to TRBJ1-2; no definite D call. Germline V lookup: CDR1 SEHNR, CDR2 FQNEAQ (reference sequence). Trimming stripped 2 bases from V and 8 bases from J, with 12 bases between. The CDR3 spans 13 residues. The CDR3 is CASSLSVAGGYTF. DNA for the CDR3: TGTGCCAGCAGCTTATCGGTCGCCGGGGGCTACACCTTC.

This clonotype was counted between two and nine times. This chain uses TRBV4-1 with TRBJ1-6; 8 bases are a match to TRBD1. V dropped 6 bases and J dropped 5; count of bases not matched to a gene: 18. The germline gives CDR1 MGHRA, CDR2 YSYEKL. The CDR3 is 19 residues long. The CDR3 nucleotides are TGCGCCAGCAGGAGAGCGCCGGACAGGGAAACTTATAATAATTCACCCCTCCACTTT. Encoded protein: CASRRAPDRETYNNSPLHF.

This clonotype was picked up a small number of times. V and J are TRBV5-1 and TRBJ1-4; D is unclear. This CDR3 contains 16 residues. V lost 0 bases and J 4 bases, leaving 13 bases between the germline ends. Per germline, CDR1 SGHRS and CDR2 YFSETQ. DNA for the CDR3: TGCGCCAGCAGCTTGGTTGGGGTGGAGATTAATGAAAAACTGTTTTTT. Encoded protein: CASSLVGVEINEKLFF.

On this clonotype itself: One end of the junction does not line up with germline, which may come from a read error. The genes are TRBV12-5 and TRBJ2-7, with D hard to call. Germline V gives CDR1 LGHNT, CDR2 FRNRAP. The CDR3 totals 10 residues. In nucleotides, the CDR3 is TGTGCTAGTGGTTTGGTACTTGCCGGATTC. Translating gives CASGLVLAGF.

The CDR3 sequence is CASSTQGYASGNTIYF. As DNA, the CDR3 is TGTGCCAGCAGTACACAGGGGTATGCCTCTGGAAACACCATATATTTT. The V and J genes are TRBV28 and TRBJ1-3, with 7 positions matching TRBD1. The J segment lost 0 bases and the V segment lost 5 bases, leaving 7 bases of the junction unmatched. The CDR3 consists of 16 residues. CDR1 and CDR2 from the germline V gene are MDHEN and SYDVKM.

This chain links TRBV29-1 with TRBJ1-2; D is possibly TRBD1 (6 bases). The germline V gene has CDR1 SQVTM and CDR2 ANQGSEA. There are 14 residues in the CDR3. Trimming pared 1 base from V and 4 bases from J, leaving 13 bases between. The chain's CDR3 is CSVEAGAAGYGYTF. The CDR3 DNA reads TGCAGCGTTGAAGCGGGGGCCGCTGGCTATGGCTACACCTTC. Using reference TRBV29-1 and TRBJ1-2 for the parts outside the CDR3, the full variable domain is SAVISQKPSRDICQRGTSLTIQCQVDSQVTMMFWYRQQPGQSLTLIATANQGSEATYESGFVIDKFPISRPNLTFSTLTVSNMSPEDSSIYLCSVEAGAAGYGYTFGSGTRLTVV.

Comment on this clonotype: One end of the junction does not line up with germline, which may come from a read error. The chain combines TRBV7-7 with TRBJ2-2; D call uncertain. The germline gives CDR1 SSHAT, CDR2 FNYEAQ (reference sequence). The CDR3 runs to 13 residues. The DNA for the CDR3 is TGTGCTAGCACCCCCACAAACACCGGGGAGCTGTTTTTT. It is translated as CASTPTNTGELFF.